A single sample gave rise to the 24 T cell receptor beta chains below, sequenced in a study of Graves' ophthalmopathy and Graves' hyperthyroidism. Researchers took RNA transcripts and amplified TCR beta CDR3 regions from them. The first-round RT-PCR employed HTBI primers together with the Qiagen OneStep RT-PCR kit. A multiplex PCR was then performed as the second round. TCRdb re-called the multiplex PCR reads with MiXCR, one entry per CDR3 protein. Of 200,000 to 250,000 distinct CDR3 sequences in the sample, under 25% were seen once. The sequenced sample consisted of peripheral blood. The receptors shown here come from a woman between 50 and 59 years old with Graves' ophthalmopathy.

This clonotype was found many times. The J gene is TRBJ1-3, the V gene TRBV12-3 or TRBV12-4, with D tentatively TRBD1 (5 bases). Between the trimmed V and J ends, which lost 7 bases and 2 bases, there was a span of 15 bases. This CDR3 comprises 15 residues. The CDR3 DNA reads as TGTGCCAGCATTAAAATCCAGGGCCCTGGAAACACCATATATTTT. Translated: CASIKIQGPGNTIYF.

At least ten counts were recorded for this clonotype. The chain combines TRBV24-1 with TRBJ2-5, with 8 bases aligning to TRBD2. Per germline, CDR1 KGHDR and CDR2 SFDVKD. The V segment lost 2 bases and the J segment 2 bases; nucleotides outside the gene matches: 6. The CDR3 loop spans 16 amino acids. CDR3 loop: CATSDSQPGGQETQYF. CDR3 DNA: TGTGCCACCAGTGATTCCCAACCGGGAGGGCAAGAGACCCAGTACTTC.

J is TRBJ2-7 and V is TRBV6-5; no reliable D call. The germline V gene has CDR1 MNHEY and CDR2 SVGAGI. V was cut by 8 bases and J by 3 bases, with 17 bases left in between. The CDR3 is made up of 14 amino acids. The CDR3 nucleotides read TGTGCCAGCCGCGACTCGGGTGTATACTACGAGCAGTACTTC. It codes for CASRDSGVYYEQYF.

This clonotype has ten or more counts. This sequence joins TRBV27 and TRBJ2-7; 7 nucleotides align to TRBD2. The CDR3 is made up of 15 amino acids. Germline CDR1 MNHEY, CDR2 SMNVEV (reference sequence). Losses at the gene ends were 6 bases for V and 1 base for J; bases not matched to a gene: 9. The CDR3 bases are TGTGCCAGCAGCTACGGGAGGCGGGAGTCCTACGAGCAGTACTTC. As protein: CASSYGRRESYEQYF.

This clonotype showed up many times. The J gene is TRBJ2-5, the V gene TRBV4-2; 10 positions agree with TRBD1. Germline CDR1 is LGHNA and CDR2 is YNFKEQ. The CDR3 spans 16 residues. V was pared by 1 base and J by 3 bases, with 5 bases of the junction left unmatched. The CDR3 sequence is CASSQGGQGFKETQYF. The CDR3 region has the DNA TGTGCCAGCAGCCAAGGGGGACAGGGGTTTAAAGAGACCCAGTACTTC.

In its sample, this clonotype was seen many times. The V gene is TRBV19, the J gene TRBJ2-7, with 11 bases matching TRBD2. This CDR3 has 16 amino acids. V lost 2 bases to trimming and J lost 2 bases; unmatched junction nucleotides: 5. CDR1 LNHDA and CDR2 SQIVND come from the germline V gene (reference sequence). The CDR3 DNA sequence: TGTGCCAGTAGTATATCCGGGACTAGCGGACCCTACGAGCAGTACTTC. It translates to CASSISGTSGPYEQYF.

This clonotype was detected many times. The rearrangement joins TRBV11-2 to TRBJ2-7; D not resolved. The CDR3 extends over 11 amino acids. From germline, CDR1 is SGHAT and CDR2 FQNNGV. V was cut by 1 base and J by 9 bases, with 7 bases left in between. In DNA, the CDR3 is TGTGCCAGCAGCTTAGCTGCGTCGCAGTACTTC. Its translation: CASSLAASQYF.

The sample holds many counts of this clonotype. The genes are TRBV7-2 and TRBJ1-3; 7 bases map to TRBD1. This CDR3 is built from 14 residues. V lost 5 bases to trimming and J lost 4 bases; unmatched junction nucleotides: 5. The germline V gene encodes CDR1 SGHTA and CDR2 FQGNSA. The CDR3 DNA sequence: TGTGCCAGCAGCCCGGGACAGATAGGAAACACCATATATTTT. It is translated as CASSPGQIGNTIYF.

At least ten counts were recorded for this clonotype. This chain joins TRBV27 and TRBJ1-2, with a possible D match to TRBD1 (5 bases). The CDR3 consists of 14 residues. The V and J ends lost 5 bases and 4 bases respectively, with 14 bases between them. Germline V gene lookup returns CDR1 MNHEY and CDR2 SMNVEV (reference sequence). The CDR3 spells CASSPTTTGYGYTF. The CDR3 DNA reads TGTGCCAGCAGTCCAACCACCACAGGCTATGGCTACACCTTC.

This clonotype was picked up one time. V and J are TRBV20-1 and TRBJ2-7; possibly TRBD2 for D (6 bases). The CDR3 loop spans 15 amino acids. CDR1 DFQATT and CDR2 SNEGSKA come from the germline V gene (reference sequence). Trimming shortened V by 6 bases and J by 3 bases, and 21 bases separated the two germline ends. The CDR3 sequence: CSASVALDYFYEQYF. In DNA form, the CDR3 reads TGCAGTGCCAGCGTAGCCCTGGACTACTTCTACGAGCAGTACTTC.

This clonotype has at least ten counts. The chain uses TRBV30 and TRBJ1-2, with D tentatively TRBD1 (6 bases). This CDR3 comprises 13 residues. Germline CDR1 and CDR2: GTSNPN and SVGIG (reference sequence). V lost 7 bases, J lost 2 bases, and 14 bases lay in between. This CDR3 reads CAFGFRGNYGYTF. CDR3 DNA: TGTGCCTTCGGCTTTAGGGGGAACTATGGCTACACCTTC.

The chain carries TRBV2 and TRBJ2-7; D call uncertain. The CDR3 is 14 amino acids. V was pared by 5 bases and J by 0 bases, with 11 bases between. CDR1 is SNHLY and CDR2 is FYNNEI in the germline V gene. The DNA of the CDR3 is TGTGCCAGCAGTTTATTTGGCTCCTCCTACGAGCAGTACTTC. Translation gives CASSLFGSSYEQYF.

This clonotype appeared many times. The gene calls are TRBV11-2 and TRBJ2-5; D could derive from TRBD1 or TRBD2 (5 bases each). The germline gives CDR1 SGHAT, CDR2 FQNNGV. V was cut by 0 bases and J by 1 base, with 12 bases left in between. This CDR3 has 16 amino acids. CDR3 DNA: TGTGCCAGCAGCTTAGATCGGGGCGGAGGCCAAGAGACCCAGTACTTC. This codes for CASSLDRGGGQETQYF.

The genes are TRBV28 and TRBJ1-1; no clear D. CDR1 and CDR2 (germline): MDHEN, SYDVKM. The germline V and J ends were trimmed by 7 bases and 1 base, with 7 bases remaining between them. The CDR3 consists of 12 residues. The CDR3 region is CASKVWNTEAFF. The CDR3 DNA follows: TGTGCCAGCAAGGTTTGGAACACTGAAGCTTTCTTT. Combining the CDR3 with reference TRBV28 and TRBJ1-1 gives the whole variable domain DVKVTQSSRYLVKRTGEKVFLECVQDMDHENMFWYRQDPGLGLRLIYFSYDVKMKEKGDIPEGYSVSREKKERFSLILESASTNQTSMYLCASKVWNTEAFFGQGTRLTVV.

This clonotype was observed many times. V usage is TRBV7-8 and J usage is TRBJ2-7; weak D call: TRBD1 (6 bases). The CDR3 covers 16 residues. The germline V gene encodes CDR1 SGHVS and CDR2 FQNEAQ. V was trimmed by 1 base and J by 6 bases, leaving 19 bases between them. The CDR3 region is CASSLDPNRVSLEQYF. Here the CDR3 DNA reads TGTGCCAGCAGCTTAGACCCCAACAGGGTTTCTCTCGAGCAGTACTTC. Drawing the rest from reference TRBV7-8 and TRBJ2-7, the complete variable domain is GAGVSQSPRYKVAKRGQDVALRCDPISGHVSLFWYQQALGQGPEFLTYFQNEAQLDKSGLPSDRFFAERPEGSVSTLKIQRTQQEDSAVYLCASSLDPNRVSLEQYFGPGTRLTVT.

A word on this clonotype: One end of the junction does not line up with germline, which may come from a read error. The chain uses TRBV11-2 and TRBJ1-5, with D unclear. CDR3 size: 15 residues. Germline-derived CDR1 and CDR2 are SGHAT and FQNNGV. CDR3 protein: CASSSAAGAGQPQLF. The CDR3 DNA follows: TGTGCCAGCAGCTCGGCGGCGGGCGCGGGTCAGCCCCAGCTTTTT.

This clonotype appeared many times. As DNA, the CDR3 is TGCAGTGCTAGAGATCGTAGGCTACTTTCGAACACCGGGGAGCTGTTTTTT. Translating gives CSARDRRLLSNTGELFF. The V gene is TRBV20-1, the J gene TRBJ2-2; no clear D gene. Germline V gene lookup returns CDR1 DFQATT and CDR2 SNEGSKA (reference sequence). The CDR3 length is 17 residues. The V end lost 0 bases, the J end lost 0 bases, and 14 bases lay between the germline ends.

At least ten counts were recorded for this clonotype. The chain is built from TRBV20-1 and TRBJ2-5, with 13 bases identical to TRBD2. The CDR3 runs to 15 residues. Germline CDR1 and CDR2: DFQATT and SNEGSKA (reference sequence). Trimming removed 5 bases from V and 2 bases from J; junction bases left unmatched: 5. CDR3 region: CSAQPGLAGQETQYF. The CDR3 DNA reads TGCAGTGCTCAGCCGGGACTAGCGGGACAAGAGACCCAGTACTTC.

At least ten counts were recorded for this clonotype. The chain joins TRBV25-1 to TRBJ1-2; D is ambiguous. V was trimmed by 1 base and J by 8 bases, leaving 11 bases between them. The CDR3 contains 13 residues. Germline V gene sequence: CDR1 MGHDK, CDR2 SYGVNS. CDR3 in amino acids: CASSEFLGGGYTF. The CDR3 region has the DNA TGTGCCAGCAGTGAATTTCTGGGTGGCGGCTACACCTTC.

This clonotype was observed many times. V gene TRBV6-5 combines with J gene TRBJ1-2; D perhaps matches TRBD1 (6 bases). Trimming left V 7 bases short and J 4 bases short, with 22 bases between. The CDR3 is made up of 16 amino acids. Germline lookup yields CDR1 MNHEY and CDR2 SVGAGI. The CDR3 nucleotides read TGTGCCAGCACCTCCTCCGGGACACAGGGACTCTATGGCTACACCTTC. Translated: CASTSSGTQGLYGYTF.

This clonotype was counted at least ten times. The rearrangement joins TRBV12-3 or TRBV12-4 to TRBJ2-4, with TRBD2 as a possible D gene (5 bases). Trimming stripped 0 bases from V and 4 bases from J, with 7 bases between. The CDR3 has 14 residues. CDR3 in DNA: TGTGCCAGCAGTTTAGCGACTATTAAAAACATTCAGTACTTC. Residues: CASSLATIKNIQYF.

This clonotype was recorded at least ten times. The CDR3 sequence: CATSARGLTDMNTEAFF. CDR3 in DNA: TGTGCCACCAGTGCTAGGGGGCTAACTGACATGAACACTGAAGCTTTCTTT. V gene TRBV24-1 combines with J gene TRBJ1-1, with 7 nucleotides matching TRBD1. The CDR3 totals 17 residues. After removal of 5 bases from V and 0 bases from J, the junction contained 11 bases not matched to a gene. The germline V gene encodes CDR1 KGHDR and CDR2 SFDVKD.

The rearrangement joins TRBV28 to TRBJ2-5; TRBD2 might be the D (6 bases). This CDR3 spans 15 amino acids. CDR1 and CDR2 (germline): MDHEN, SYDVKM. Trimming left V 4 bases short and J 5 bases short, with 17 bases between. For the CDR3, the DNA is TGTGCCAGCAGTTCCGCGGGGAAGACCAGGGAGACCCAGTACTTC. Translating gives CASSSAGKTRETQYF.

This chain connects TRBV28 to TRBJ1-1; D possibly corresponds to TRBD1 (6 bases). Trimming stripped 7 bases from V and 0 bases from J, with 24 bases between. Per germline, CDR1 MDHEN and CDR2 SYDVKM. The CDR3 covers 18 residues. DNA of the CDR3: TGTGCCAGCAATATCCTTCTTGGGGGCGCGGCGCTGAACACTGAAGCTTTCTTT. Translation: CASNILLGGAALNTEAFF. The full variable domain, rest sourced from reference TRBV28 and TRBJ1-1, is DVKVTQSSRYLVKRTGEKVFLECVQDMDHENMFWYRQDPGLGLRLIYFSYDVKMKEKGDIPEGYSVSREKKERFSLILESASTNQTSMYLCASNILLGGAALNTEAFFGQGTRLTVV.